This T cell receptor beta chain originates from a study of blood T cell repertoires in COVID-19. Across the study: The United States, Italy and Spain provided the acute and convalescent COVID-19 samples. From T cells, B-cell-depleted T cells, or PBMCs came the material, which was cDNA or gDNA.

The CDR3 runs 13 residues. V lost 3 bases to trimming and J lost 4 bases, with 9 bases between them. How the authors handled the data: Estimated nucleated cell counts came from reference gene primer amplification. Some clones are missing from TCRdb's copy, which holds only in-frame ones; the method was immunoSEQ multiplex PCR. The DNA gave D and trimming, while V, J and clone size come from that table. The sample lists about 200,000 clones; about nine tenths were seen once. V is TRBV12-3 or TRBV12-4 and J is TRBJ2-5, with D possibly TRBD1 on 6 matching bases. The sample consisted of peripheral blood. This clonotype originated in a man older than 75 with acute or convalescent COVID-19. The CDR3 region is CASSFGRGETQYF. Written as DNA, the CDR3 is TGTGCCAGCAGTTTCGGCAGGGGAGAGACCCAGTACTTC.